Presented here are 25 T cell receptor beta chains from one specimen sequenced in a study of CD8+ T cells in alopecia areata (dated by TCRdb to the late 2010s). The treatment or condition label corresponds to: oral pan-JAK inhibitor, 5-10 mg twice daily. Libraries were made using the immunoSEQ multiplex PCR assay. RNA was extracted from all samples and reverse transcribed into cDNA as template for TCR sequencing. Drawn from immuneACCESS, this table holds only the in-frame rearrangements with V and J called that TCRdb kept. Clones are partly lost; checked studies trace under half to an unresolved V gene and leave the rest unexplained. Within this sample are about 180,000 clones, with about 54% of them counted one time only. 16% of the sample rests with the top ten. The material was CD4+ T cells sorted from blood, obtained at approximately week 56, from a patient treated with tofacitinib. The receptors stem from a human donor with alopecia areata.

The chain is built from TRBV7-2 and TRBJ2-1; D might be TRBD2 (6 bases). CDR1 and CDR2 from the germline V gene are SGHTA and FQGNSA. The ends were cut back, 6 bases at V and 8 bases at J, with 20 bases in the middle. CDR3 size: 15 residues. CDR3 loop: CASRPGTPGLDEQFF. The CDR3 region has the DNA TGTGCCAGCAGGCCCGGGACTCCCGGTTTGGATGAGCAGTTCTTC.

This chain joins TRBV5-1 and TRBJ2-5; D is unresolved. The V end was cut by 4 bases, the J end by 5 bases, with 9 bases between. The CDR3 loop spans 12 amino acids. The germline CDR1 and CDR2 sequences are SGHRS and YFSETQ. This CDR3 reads CASSKGRETQYF. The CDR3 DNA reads TGCGCCAGCAGCAAGGGAAGGGAGACCCAGTACTTC. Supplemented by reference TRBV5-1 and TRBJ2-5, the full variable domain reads KAGVTQTPRYLIKTRGQQVTLSCSPISGHRSVSWYQQTPGQGLQFLFEYFSETQRNKGNFPGRFSGRQFSNSRSEMNVSTLELGDSALYLCASSKGRETQYFGPGTRLLVL.

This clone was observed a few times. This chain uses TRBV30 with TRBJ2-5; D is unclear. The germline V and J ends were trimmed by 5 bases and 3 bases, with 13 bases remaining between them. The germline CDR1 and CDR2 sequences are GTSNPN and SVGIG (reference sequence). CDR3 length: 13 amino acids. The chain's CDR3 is CAWSSGYEETQYF. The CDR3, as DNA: TGTGCCTGGTCGTCCGGTTACGAAGAGACCCAGTACTTC.

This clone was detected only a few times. The CDR3 reads CASSYAGGETQYF. The CDR3 DNA reads TGCGCCAGCAGCTACGCCGGGGGAGAGACCCAGTACTTC. The chain employs TRBV5-1 and TRBJ2-5; possible D gene TRBD2, 6 bases. This CDR3 is 13 amino acids long. The V gene's germline CDR1 is SGHRS and CDR2 YFSETQ. Between the trimmed V and J ends, which lost 3 bases and 4 bases, there was a span of 10 bases.

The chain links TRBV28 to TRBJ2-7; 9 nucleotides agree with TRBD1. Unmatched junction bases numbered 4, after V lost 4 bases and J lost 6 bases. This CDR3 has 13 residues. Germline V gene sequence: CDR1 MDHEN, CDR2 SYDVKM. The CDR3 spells CASSSTDRGEQYF. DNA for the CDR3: TGTGCCAGCAGTTCCACGGACAGGGGCGAGCAGTACTTC.

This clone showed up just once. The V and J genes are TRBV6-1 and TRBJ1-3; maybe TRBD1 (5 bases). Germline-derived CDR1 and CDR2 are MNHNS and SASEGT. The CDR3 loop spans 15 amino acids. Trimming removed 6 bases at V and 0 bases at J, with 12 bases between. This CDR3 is CASRRAGDSGNTIYF. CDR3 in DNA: TGTGCCAGCAGGAGGGCGGGGGACTCTGGAAACACCATATATTTT.

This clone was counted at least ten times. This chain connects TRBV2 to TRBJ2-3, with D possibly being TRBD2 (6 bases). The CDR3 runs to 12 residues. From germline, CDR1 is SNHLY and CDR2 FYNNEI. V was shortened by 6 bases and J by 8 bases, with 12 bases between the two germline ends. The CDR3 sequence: CASRAGGGTQYF. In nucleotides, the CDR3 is TGTGCCAGCAGGGCCGGGGGAGGTACGCAGTATTTT.

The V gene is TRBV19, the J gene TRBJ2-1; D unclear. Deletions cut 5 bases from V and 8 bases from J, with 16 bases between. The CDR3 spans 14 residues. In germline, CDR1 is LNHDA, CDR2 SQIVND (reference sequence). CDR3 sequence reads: CASSPTSQVHEQFF. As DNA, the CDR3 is TGTGCCAGTAGTCCAACAAGTCAGGTTCATGAGCAGTTCTTC. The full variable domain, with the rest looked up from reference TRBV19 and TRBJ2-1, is DGGITQSPKYLFRKEGQNVTLSCEQNLNHDAMYWYRQDPGQGLRLIYYSQIVNDFQKGDIAEGYSVSREKKESFPLTVTSAQKNPTAFYLCASSPTSQVHEQFFGPGTRLTVL.

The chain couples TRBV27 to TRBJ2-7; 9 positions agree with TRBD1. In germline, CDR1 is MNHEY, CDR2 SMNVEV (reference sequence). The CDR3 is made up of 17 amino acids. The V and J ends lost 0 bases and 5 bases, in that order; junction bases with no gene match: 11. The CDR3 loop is CASSLSRTGGAFDEQYF. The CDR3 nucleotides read TGTGCCAGCAGTTTATCTAGAACAGGGGGCGCCTTTGACGAGCAGTACTTC.

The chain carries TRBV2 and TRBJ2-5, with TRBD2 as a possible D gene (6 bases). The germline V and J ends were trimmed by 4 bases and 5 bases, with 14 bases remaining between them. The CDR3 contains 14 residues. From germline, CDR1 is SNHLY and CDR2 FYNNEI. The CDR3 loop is CASSVDGAGETQYF. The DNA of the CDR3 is TGTGCCAGCAGTGTGGACGGTGCGGGGGAGACCCAGTACTTC.

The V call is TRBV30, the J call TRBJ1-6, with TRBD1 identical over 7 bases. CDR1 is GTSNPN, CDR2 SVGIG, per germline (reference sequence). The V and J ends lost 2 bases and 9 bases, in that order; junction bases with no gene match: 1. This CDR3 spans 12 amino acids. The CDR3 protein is CAWSRQGSPLHF. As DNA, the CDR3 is TGTGCCTGGAGTCGACAGGGTTCACCCCTCCACTTT.

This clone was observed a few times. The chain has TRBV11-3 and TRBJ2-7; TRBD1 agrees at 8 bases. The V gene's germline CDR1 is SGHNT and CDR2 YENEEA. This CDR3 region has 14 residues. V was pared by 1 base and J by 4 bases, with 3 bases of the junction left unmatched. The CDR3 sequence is CASSLVGQDYEQYF. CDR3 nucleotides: TGTGCCAGCAGCTTAGTGGGACAGGATTACGAGCAGTACTTC. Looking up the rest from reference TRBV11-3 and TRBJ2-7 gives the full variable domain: EAGVVQSPRYKIIEKKQPVAFWCNPISGHNTLYWYLQNLGQGPELLIRYENEEAVDDSQLPKDRFSAERLKGVDSTLKIQPAELGDSAVYLCASSLVGQDYEQYFGPGTRLTVT.

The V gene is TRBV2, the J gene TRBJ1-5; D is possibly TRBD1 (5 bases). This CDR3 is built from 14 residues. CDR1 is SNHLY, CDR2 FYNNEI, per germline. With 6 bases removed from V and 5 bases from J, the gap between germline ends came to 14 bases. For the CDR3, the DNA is TGTGCCAGCAGGAGGGGACGGGGATATCAGCCCCAGCATTTT. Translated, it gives CASRRGRGYQPQHF.

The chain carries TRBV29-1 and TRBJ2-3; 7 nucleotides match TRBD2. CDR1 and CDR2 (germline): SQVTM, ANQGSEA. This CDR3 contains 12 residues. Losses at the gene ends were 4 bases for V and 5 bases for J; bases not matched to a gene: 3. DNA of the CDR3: TGCAGCGTTGTGGCTAGCGGAGATACGCAGTATTTT. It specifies CSVVASGDTQYF.

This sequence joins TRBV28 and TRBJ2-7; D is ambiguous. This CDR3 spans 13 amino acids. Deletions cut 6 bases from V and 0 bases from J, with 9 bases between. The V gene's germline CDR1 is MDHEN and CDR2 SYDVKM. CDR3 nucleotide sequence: TGTGCCAGCAGGCAGCGAAGCTCCTACGAGCAGTACTTC. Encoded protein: CASRQRSSYEQYF.

The CDR3 reads CASTQNMGRPEAFF. The CDR3, as DNA: TGTGCCAGCACTCAGAATATGGGGAGGCCTGAAGCTTTCTTT. The rearrangement links TRBV7-9 to TRBJ1-1, with D uncertain. The CDR3 sequence is 14 residues long. Per the germline V gene, CDR1 is SEHNR and CDR2 is FQNEAQ (reference sequence). Trimming cost V 7 bases and J 6 bases, with 18 bases left between them. Together with reference TRBV7-9 and TRBJ1-1, the CDR3 gives the full variable domain: DTGVSQNPRHKITKRGQNVTFRCDPISEHNRLYWYRQTLGQGPEFLTYFQNEAQLEKSRLLSDRFSAERPKGSFSTLEIQRTEQGDSAMYLCASTQNMGRPEAFFGQGTRLTVV.

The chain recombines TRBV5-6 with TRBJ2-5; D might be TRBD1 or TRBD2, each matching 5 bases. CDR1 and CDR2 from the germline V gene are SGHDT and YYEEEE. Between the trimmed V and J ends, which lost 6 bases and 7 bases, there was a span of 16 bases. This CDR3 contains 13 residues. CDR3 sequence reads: CASTLRAGATQYF. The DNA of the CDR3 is TGTGCCAGCACCCTGAGGGCTGGGGCGACCCAGTACTTC. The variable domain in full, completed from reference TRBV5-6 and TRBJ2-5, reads DAGVTQSPTHLIKTRGQQVTLRCSPKSGHDTVSWYQQALGQGPQFIFQYYEEEERQRGNFPDRFSGHQFPNYSSELNVNALLLGDSALYLCASTLRAGATQYFGPGTRLLVL.

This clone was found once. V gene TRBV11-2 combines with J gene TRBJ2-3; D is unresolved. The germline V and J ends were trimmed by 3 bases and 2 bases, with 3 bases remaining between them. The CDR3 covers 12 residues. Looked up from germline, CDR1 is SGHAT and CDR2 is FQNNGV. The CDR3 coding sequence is TGTGCCAGCAGCTTCAACACAGATACGCAGTATTTT. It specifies CASSFNTDTQYF.

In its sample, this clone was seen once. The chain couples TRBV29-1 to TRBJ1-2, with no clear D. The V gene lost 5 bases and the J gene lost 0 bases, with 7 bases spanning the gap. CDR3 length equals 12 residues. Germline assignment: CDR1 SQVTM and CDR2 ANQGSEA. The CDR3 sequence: CSVSTANYGYTF. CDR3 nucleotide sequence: TGCAGCGTTTCAACAGCTAACTATGGCTACACCTTC.

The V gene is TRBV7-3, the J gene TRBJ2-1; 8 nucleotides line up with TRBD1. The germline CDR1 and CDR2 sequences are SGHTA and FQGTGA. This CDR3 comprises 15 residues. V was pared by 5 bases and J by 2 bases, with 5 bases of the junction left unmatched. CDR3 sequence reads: CASSGTGGAYNEQFF. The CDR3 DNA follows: TGTGCCAGCAGCGGAACAGGGGGTGCCTACAATGAGCAGTTCTTC.

The CDR3 sequence is CAWRQMNTEAFF. The CDR3 DNA follows: TGTGCCTGGAGACAGATGAACACTGAAGCTTTCTTT. V is TRBV30 and J is TRBJ1-1; D is unresolved. Germline CDR1 and CDR2: GTSNPN and SVGIG (reference sequence). The CDR3 loop spans 12 amino acids. The V gene lost 3 bases and the J gene lost 0 bases, with 5 bases spanning the gap.

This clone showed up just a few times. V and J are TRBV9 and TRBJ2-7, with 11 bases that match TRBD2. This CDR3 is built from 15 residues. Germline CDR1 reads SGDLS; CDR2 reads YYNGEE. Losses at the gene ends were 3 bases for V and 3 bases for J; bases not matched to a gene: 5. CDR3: CASSEGLADLYEQYF. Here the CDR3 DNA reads TGTGCCAGCAGCGAGGGACTAGCGGACCTCTACGAGCAGTACTTC.

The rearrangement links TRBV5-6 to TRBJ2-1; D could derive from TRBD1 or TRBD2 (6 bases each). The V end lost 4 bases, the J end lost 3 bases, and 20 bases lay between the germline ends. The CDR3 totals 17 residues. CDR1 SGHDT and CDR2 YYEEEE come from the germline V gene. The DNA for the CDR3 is TGTGCCAGCAGCCGGGGGCCTCCCTCGGCGGGCTACAATGAGCAGTTCTTC. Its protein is CASSRGPPSAGYNEQFF.

The CDR3 bases are TGCGCCAGCAGCTTGCACGGGACGGAAGAGACCCAGTACTTC. It is translated as CASSLHGTEETQYF. The V and J genes are TRBV5-1 and TRBJ2-5, with D perhaps being TRBD1 or TRBD2 (5 bases each). In germline, CDR1 is SGHRS, CDR2 YFSETQ. This CDR3 is built from 14 residues. Trimming took off 1 base at V and 3 bases at J, with 10 bases between the two ends.

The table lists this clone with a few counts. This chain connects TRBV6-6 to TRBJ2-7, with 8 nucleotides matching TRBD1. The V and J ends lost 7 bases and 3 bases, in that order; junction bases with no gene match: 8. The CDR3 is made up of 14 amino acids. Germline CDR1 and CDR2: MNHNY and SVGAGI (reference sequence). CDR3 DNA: TGTGCCAGCAATTCCGGGACAGGCGTCTACGAGCAGTACTTC. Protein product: CASNSGTGVYEQYF.